This T cell receptor (beta chain) was recovered during a study of cytomegalovirus exposure and HLA in healthy donors. Notes on the study in general: HLA allele associations emerged for around 15,000 TCR beta sequences in a later analysis, at 0.05 false discovery rate. What TCR beta sequences reportedly achieved was accurate prediction of HLA-A and HLA-B alleles in most subjects.

V was pared by 0 bases and J by 7 bases, with 13 bases between. Germline V gene lookup returns CDR1 SGDLS and CDR2 YYNGEE. The CDR3 totals 14 residues. In this sample, this clone turned up a few times. Its cognate antigen is unknown. The PCR was carried out with 60 Vbeta primers and 13 Jbeta primers. Assay: immunoSEQ multiplex PCR; the TCRdb copy retains only in-frame clones and omits some. This table holds about 140,000 clones, approximately 80% found once. The genes are TRBV9 and TRBJ2-5; the D gene is possibly TRBD2 (5 bases). The receptor was isolated from a male donor in good health and CMV-seronegative. Sequencing was performed on PBMCs. The chain's CDR3 is CASSVARTAGTQYF. The CDR3 coding sequence is TGTGCCAGCAGCGTAGCCAGGACCGCGGGGACCCAGTACTTC.